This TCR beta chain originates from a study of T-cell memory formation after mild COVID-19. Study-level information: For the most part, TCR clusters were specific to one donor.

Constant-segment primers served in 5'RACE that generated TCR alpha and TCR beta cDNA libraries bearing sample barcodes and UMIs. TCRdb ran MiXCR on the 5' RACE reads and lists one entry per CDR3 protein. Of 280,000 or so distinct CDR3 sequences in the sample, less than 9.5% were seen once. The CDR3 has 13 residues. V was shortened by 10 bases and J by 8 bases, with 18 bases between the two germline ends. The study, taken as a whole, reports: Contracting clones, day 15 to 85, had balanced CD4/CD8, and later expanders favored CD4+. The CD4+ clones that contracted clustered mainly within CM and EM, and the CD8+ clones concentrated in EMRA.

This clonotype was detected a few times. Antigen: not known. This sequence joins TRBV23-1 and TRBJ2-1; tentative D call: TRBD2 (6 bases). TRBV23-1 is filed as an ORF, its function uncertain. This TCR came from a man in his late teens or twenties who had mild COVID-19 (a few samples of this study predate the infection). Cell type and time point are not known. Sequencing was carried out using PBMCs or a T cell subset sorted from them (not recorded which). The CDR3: CATPRGTRYEQFF. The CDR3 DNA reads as TGCGCCACCCCGAGAGGGACTCGGTATGAGCAGTTCTTC.